A selection of T cell receptor beta chains follows, all from one sample in a study of beta chain features in type 1 diabetes. Profiling relied on immunoSEQ multiplex PCR, and the TCRdb table lists in-frame clones only, not all of them. The data hold 40,000 to 55,000 clones, with just under 45% observed a single time. The source material was stem cell memory CD4+ T cells from blood. These receptors all come from a man aged 30-40 years with type 1 diabetes. Each CDR3 is given with its conserved first and last residue.

j_call v_call cdr3_aa
TRBJ2-1 TRBV18 CASSPGLARLNEQFF
TRBJ2-6 TRBV2 CASSYTRTGSGANVLTF
TRBJ2-2 TRBV5-5 CASSLQGRGAGELFF
TRBJ2-7 TRBV6-6 CASSYSISGYEQYF
TRBJ1-1 TRBV15 CATSRDNRGGTEAFF
TRBJ1-2 TRBV7-9 CASSFGDSLRNYGYTF
TRBJ2-7 TRBV6-6 CASSEPGTQYF
TRBJ2-5 TRBV5-4 CASSYQGQETQYF
TRBJ2-7 TRBV5-1 CASSFRAGSSYEQYF
TRBJ2-1 TRBV30 CAWNPGNYNEQFF
TRBJ1-5 TRBV6-5 CASSYDPSQPQHF
TRBJ1-5 TRBV5-1 CASSWGTGEGNQPQHF
TRBJ2-3 TRBV7-8 CASRPRLAGAADTQYF
TRBJ2-7 TRBV7-9 CASSLPDWTYEQYF
TRBJ2-5 TRBV7-2 CASSLGRAVDQYF